This T cell receptor (beta chain) was identified in a study of shared clonotypes between healthy human individuals. Across the whole study: Researchers drew samples from two women and a few men aged 18 to 49. Study-wide results and limits: Large depth notwithstanding, sorted-subset sequencing proved incomplete by rarefaction. Roughly 5% of naive CD4 clonotypes were shared across a handful of donors.

Clones were read by immunoSEQ multiplex PCR, and TCRdb kept only the in-frame ones, dropping some. Here the sample spans 750,000 to 1,000,000 clones, 85% to 95% being singletons. In the naive CD8 group, cells lacked CD45RO and were positively selected for CCR7, so terminally differentiated effector memory CD45RA+ cells were left out. This CDR3 region has 16 residues. Germline values: CDR1 SGHAT, CDR2 FQNNGV. The V gene lost 0 bases and the J gene lost 9 bases, with 18 bases spanning the gap. To note about this clone: The target antigen is unknown.

The V and J genes are TRBV11-2 and TRBJ2-1; D is perhaps TRBD1 or TRBD2 (5 bases each). The origin of this receptor is a man aged 25 to 40 in good health. Sequenced sample: naive CD8+ T cells sorted from blood. CDR3 loop: CASSLDRSDPGSEQFF. In DNA, the CDR3 is TGTGCCAGCAGCTTAGATCGCTCGGATCCAGGGAGTGAGCAGTTCTTC.